This TCR beta chain was sequenced in a study of blood T cell repertoires in COVID-19. About the study: Acute and convalescent COVID-19 samples came from the United States, Italy and Spain. PBMCs, B-cell-depleted T cells, or T cells provided the cDNA or gDNA that made up the material.

There are 20 residues in the CDR3. From germline, CDR1 is GTSNPN and CDR2 SVGIG (reference sequence). V dropped 1 base and J dropped 2; count of bases not matched to a gene: 18. Repertoires were generated with immunoSEQ multiplex PCR, while TCRdb's copy carries only in-frame clones and drops some. Of around 21,000 clones detected, less than 85% appear once; the ten largest clones hold around three fifths. The material sequenced was peripheral blood. This sequence joins TRBV30 and TRBJ1-3; 9 nucleotides align to TRBD1. This sequence originates from an elderly man with acute or convalescent COVID-19. CDR3 DNA: TGTGCCTGGAGTGCCGGGGGTGTCGGGTACAGGGGGCTTCCTGGAAACACCATATATTTT. It is translated as CAWSAGGVGYRGLPGNTIYF.